This T cell receptor beta chain derives from a study of cytomegalovirus exposure and HLA in healthy donors. Study-level findings and limits: The classifier was said to identify cytomegalovirus status with high specificity and sensitivity. Associated with HLA alleles at 0.05 false discovery rate in a later analysis were some 18,000 TCR beta sequences. In a later analysis, donors in an Asian-associated ancestry cluster reportedly had fewer N-insertions in productive TCRs than the cohort mean.

The PCR used 60 Vbeta and 13 Jbeta primers. Clones were sequenced by immunoSEQ multiplex PCR, and TCRdb holds only the in-frame ones, with some missing. The sample lists roughly 100,000 clones, roughly 80% occurring once. This clone came up once. The target antigen is unknown. The CDR3 has 14 residues. Germline V gene sequence: CDR1 MNHNY, CDR2 SVGAGI (reference sequence). After removal of 6 bases from V and 5 bases from J, the junction contained 6 bases not matched to a gene. Sequences were obtained from PBMCs. The source of this sequence is a human donor in good health. The rearrangement uses TRBV6-6 and TRBJ2-7; TRBD1 matches 11 bases. CDR3 nucleotides: TGTGCCAGCAGAATGGACAGGGGGCCTGACGAGCAGTACTTC. Its translation: CASRMDRGPDEQYF.